The clone carrying this TCR beta chain occurred a few times. Its antigen is not identified. The entry originates in a study of CD8 T cells in ankylosing spondylitis. General observations from the study: Several highly homologous variants formed a TCR beta motif that appeared characteristic of ankylosing spondylitis blood. Disease-linked clones were CD8+ and relatively rare in peripheral blood.

Germline V lookup: CDR1 SGHTA, CDR2 FQGNSA. The CDR3 spans 14 residues. Trimming left V 5 bases short and J 5 bases short, with 13 bases between. TCRdb redid the calling of the 5' RACE reads with MiXCR, one entry per CDR3 protein. This repertoire shows 700,000 to 1,000,000 distinct CDR3 sequences, about an eighth found once; its top ten account for approximately 0.51%. Sequenced material: blood, either unsorted or a sorted T cell fraction (not recorded which). The V gene is TRBV7-2, the J gene TRBJ1-5, with D possibly being TRBD1 (5 bases). The source is a male donor with ankylosing spondylitis. The CDR3 reads CASSMYRMDQPQHF. In nucleotides, the CDR3 is TGTGCCAGCAGCATGTACAGGATGGATCAGCCCCAGCATTTT.